The rows below give T cell receptor beta chains drawn from one sample of a study of blood T cell repertoires in COVID-19. Libraries were prepared by immunoSEQ multiplex PCR; TCRdb keeps only in-frame clonotypes and omits some of them. The sample lists roughly 140,000 clones, less than 90% seen once, with 2% to 3% in the top ten. The material sequenced was peripheral blood. The receptor set was obtained from a woman in her sixties or seventies with acute or convalescent COVID-19. CDR3s include the opening cysteine and the closing phenylalanine or tryptophan. Each record gives: D gene, clone size, V gene, J gene, CDR3 DNA, CDR3 protein. A D gene is named only where the DNA matches it firmly. Some rows mark clone size as missing; the rest say once, few, many or name a class of expanded clone.

.	.	TRBV19	TRBJ1-1	TGTGCCAGTAGTATAGGTAGGGGTACTGAAGCTTTCTTT	CASSIGRGTEAFF
TRBD1	.	TRBV11-2	TRBJ1-2	TGTGCCAGCAGCTCACAAAGGACAGGGTATGGCTACACCTTC	CASSSQRTGYGYTF
TRBD1	.	TRBV5-1	TRBJ2-6	TGCGCCAGCAGCCGGACAGGGTCTGGGGCCAACGTCCTGACTTTC	CASSRTGSGANVLTF
.	.	TRBV14	TRBJ2-5	TGTGCCAGCAGCCAATCGATCAGGGAAGAGACCCAGTACTTC	CASSQSIREETQYF
.	.	TRBV6-5	TRBJ2-2	TGTGCCAGCAGTTACGACGGAGGCGGGGAGCTGTTTTTT	CASSYDGGGELFF
.	.	TRBV6-5	TRBJ1-5	TGTGCCAGCACCAAGACAGGTACTGATCAGCCCCAGCATTTT	CASTKTGTDQPQHF
.	once	TRBV6-6	TRBJ1-1	TGTGCCAGCAGTTACTCGACCACGGCGGGCACTGAAGCTTTCTTT	CASSYSTTAGTEAFF
.	.	TRBV7-9	TRBJ1-2	TGTGCCAGCAGCTTAGCCCCCCCTGTTTATGGCTACACCTTC	CASSLAPPVYGYTF
TRBD1	.	TRBV5-1	TRBJ1-5	TGCGCCAGCAGCAGGTCCGGGACAGGGGGGCAGCCCCAGCATTTT	CASSRSGTGGQPQHF
.	.	TRBV19	TRBJ1-1	TGTGCCAGTAGTATTCAGGGAATCGGAGCTTTCTTT	CASSIQGIGAFF
TRBD1	.	TRBV28	TRBJ1-5	TGTGCCAGCAGCAACACACAGGGGTTAAAGGAGGTTAACGATCAGCCCCAGCATTTT	CASSNTQGLKEVNDQPQHF
.	.	TRBV18	TRBJ1-1	TGTGCCAGCTCACCAGACCCACAGGGAGGGCGGGAAGCTTTCTTT	CASSPDPQGGREAFF
.	.	TRBV28	TRBJ1-1	TGTGCCAGCAGGTACAGGAGCACTGAAGCTTTCTTT	CASRYRSTEAFF
.	few	TRBV6-5	TRBJ1-1	TGTGCCAGCAGTTACTCGGCAGGGAACACTGAAGCTTTCTTT	CASSYSAGNTEAFF
.	.	TRBV3-1/TRBV3-2	TRBJ1-3	TGTGCCAGCAGCCAGGGGCGAAGAGGCTCTGGAAACACCATATATTTT	CASSQGRRGSGNTIYF
TRBD1	.	TRBV2	TRBJ1-6	TGTGCCAGCAGGGGACAGGGGAGCACCTATAATTCACCCCTCCACTTT	CASRGQGSTYNSPLHF
.	.	TRBV13	TRBJ1-1	TGTGCCAGCAGCCGGCTTTCGGGGGAGAGGACTGAAGCTTTCTTT	CASSRLSGERTEAFF
TRBD2	.	TRBV11-2	TRBJ2-5	TGTGCCAGCAGCTTATATCTAGCGGGGCAAGAGACCCAGTACTTC	CASSLYLAGQETQYF
.	.	TRBV28	TRBJ1-2	TGTGCCAGCAGTTCGACGGGTGCTAACTATGGCTACACCTTC	CASSSTGANYGYTF
.	once	TRBV28	TRBJ1-2	TGTGCCACCACGACACTCAAGTCTGGCTACACCTTC	CATTTLKSGYTF
.	.	TRBV6-6	TRBJ1-4	TGTGCCAGCAGTTACTCGCGTGGAGGGGTTTATGAAAAACTGTTTTTT	CASSYSRGGVYEKLFF
.	.	TRBV27	TRBJ2-7	TGTGCCAGCAGTTTACGACCGACAGTCTCCTACGAGCAGTACTTC	CASSLRPTVSYEQYF
TRBD1	.	TRBV28	TRBJ1-5	TGTGCCAGCAGAGCAGGGGGTATCGGCAATCAGCCCCAGCATTTT	CASRAGGIGNQPQHF
TRBD1	.	TRBV7-2	TRBJ2-1	TGTGCCAGCAGACTTAGACAGGGGGCGTCCTACAATGAGCAGTTCTTC	CASRLRQGASYNEQFF
.	.	TRBV18	TRBJ1-4	TGTGCCAGCTCACCGAACCAGCGAGAAAAACTGTTTTTT	CASSPNQREKLFF
.	.	TRBV28	TRBJ1-2	TGTGCCAGCAGTCCGACTTACTATGGCTACACCTTC	CASSPTYYGYTF
TRBD1	.	TRBV27	TRBJ1-6	TGTGCCAGCAGTCTCCTGGGACAGGGCCCATCACCCCTCCACTTT	CASSLLGQGPSPLHF
TRBD1	.	TRBV7-9	TRBJ1-4	TGTGCCAGCAGCCATCGGGACAGCCTTAGAACTGAAAAACTGTTTTTT	CASSHRDSLRTEKLFF
.	.	TRBV19	TRBJ2-3	TGTGCCAGTAGTATATTCGGGTTATACGGCGCAGATACGCAGTATTTT	CASSIFGLYGADTQYF
.	.	TRBV6-4	TRBJ1-3	TGTGCCAGCAGTGACTCCCCGGGGAGGGCTGGAAACACCATATATTTT	CASSDSPGRAGNTIYF
TRBD1	.	TRBV6-5	TRBJ1-5	TGTGCCAGCAGTAGACAGGGCCAGCCCCAGCATTTT	CASSRQGQPQHF